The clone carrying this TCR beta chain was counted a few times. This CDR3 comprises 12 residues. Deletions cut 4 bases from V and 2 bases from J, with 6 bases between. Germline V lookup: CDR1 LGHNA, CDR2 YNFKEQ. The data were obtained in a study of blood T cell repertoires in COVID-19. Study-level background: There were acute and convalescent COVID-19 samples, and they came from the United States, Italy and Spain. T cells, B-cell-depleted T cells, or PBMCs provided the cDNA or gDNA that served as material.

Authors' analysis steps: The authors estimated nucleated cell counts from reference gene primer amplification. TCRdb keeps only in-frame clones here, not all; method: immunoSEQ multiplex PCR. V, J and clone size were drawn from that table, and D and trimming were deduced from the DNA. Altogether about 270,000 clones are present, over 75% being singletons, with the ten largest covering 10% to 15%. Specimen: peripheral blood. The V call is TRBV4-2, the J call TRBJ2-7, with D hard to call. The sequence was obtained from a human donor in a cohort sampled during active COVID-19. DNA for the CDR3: TGTGCCAGCAGCCTAGTCCCCTACGAGCAGTACTTC. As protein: CASSLVPYEQYF.